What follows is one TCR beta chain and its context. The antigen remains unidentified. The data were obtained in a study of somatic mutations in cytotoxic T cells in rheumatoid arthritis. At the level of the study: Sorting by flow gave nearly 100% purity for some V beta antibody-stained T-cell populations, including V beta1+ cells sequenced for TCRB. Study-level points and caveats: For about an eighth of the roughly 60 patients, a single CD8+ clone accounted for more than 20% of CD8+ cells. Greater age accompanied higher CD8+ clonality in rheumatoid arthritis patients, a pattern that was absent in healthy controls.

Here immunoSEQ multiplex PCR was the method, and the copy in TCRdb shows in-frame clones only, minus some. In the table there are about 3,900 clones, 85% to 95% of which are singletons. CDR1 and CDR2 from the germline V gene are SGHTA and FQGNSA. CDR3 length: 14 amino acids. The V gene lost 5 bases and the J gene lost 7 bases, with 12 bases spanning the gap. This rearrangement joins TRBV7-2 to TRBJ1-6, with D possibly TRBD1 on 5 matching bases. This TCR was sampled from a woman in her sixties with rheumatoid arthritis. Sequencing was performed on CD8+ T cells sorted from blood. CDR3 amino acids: CASSRQLSNSPLHF. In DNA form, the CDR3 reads TGTGCCAGCAGCCGACAGCTCTCAAATTCACCCCTCCACTTT.